Presented here are 13 T cell receptor beta chains from one specimen sequenced in a study of technical replicates of blood from a few donors (dated by TCRdb to 2016 to 2017). Libraries were prepared through the immunoSEQ multiplex PCR assay. This immuneACCESS table, as held by TCRdb, lists in-frame sequences with V and J called but not all clones. Of the missing ones, under half trace to an unresolved V gene in checked studies; the others have no known cause. In this sample the table shows about 83,000 clones, roughly nine tenths of which occur a single time. The ten largest clones take up more than 0.25% of the sample. The sequenced sample was T cells isolated from PBMCs. These receptors originate from a human donor in good health.

The chain recombines TRBV5-6 with TRBJ1-2; a weak D match, TRBD1 (6 bases). V lost 2 bases and J lost 8, with 13 bases in between. CDR3 size: 13 residues. Germline CDR1 is SGHDT and CDR2 is YYEEEE. CDR3 sequence reads: CASSFWGGEGYTF. The CDR3, as DNA: TGTGCCAGCAGCTTTTGGGGGGGCGAGGGCTACACCTTC.

The genes are TRBV28 and TRBJ1-5, with 11 nucleotides matching TRBD1. Germline CDR1 and CDR2: MDHEN and SYDVKM. The V and J ends lost 4 bases and 5 bases, in that order; junction bases with no gene match: 1. The CDR3 runs to 14 residues. Written as DNA, the CDR3 is TGTGCCAGCAGTTGGACAGGGGGCCATCAGCCCCAGCATTTT. Amino acid sequence: CASSWTGGHQPQHF.

The V gene is TRBV10-3, the J gene TRBJ1-2; D not certain. The germline V gene has CDR1 ENHRY and CDR2 SYGVKD. The V end lost 10 bases, the J end lost 2 bases, and 14 bases lay between the germline ends. The CDR3 loop spans 13 amino acids. The CDR3 region has the DNA TGTGCCACCCGATGGCTCGGGAACTATGGCTACACCTTC. It yields the protein CATRWLGNYGYTF.

The genes are TRBV4-1 and TRBJ1-1; D remains unclear. CDR1 and CDR2 from the germline V gene are MGHRA and YSYEKL. The CDR3 contains 14 residues. The germline V and J ends were trimmed by 0 bases and 0 bases, with 5 bases remaining between them. Here the CDR3 reads CASSQDHVNTEAFF. The CDR3 region has the DNA TGCGCCAGCAGCCAAGATCATGTGAACACTGAAGCTTTCTTT.

V is TRBV30 and J is TRBJ1-6; D ambiguous. This CDR3 spans 11 amino acids. Per germline, CDR1 GTSNPN and CDR2 SVGIG (reference sequence). V was pared by 0 bases and J by 11 bases, with 5 bases between. This chain's CDR3 is CAWSVQAPLHF. Here the CDR3 DNA reads TGTGCCTGGAGTGTACAAGCACCCCTCCACTTT.

V and J are TRBV5-4 and TRBJ2-1; TRBD2 is a possible D gene (5 bases). The germline CDR1 and CDR2 sequences are SGHNT and YYREEE (reference sequence). Between the trimmed V and J ends, which lost 0 bases and 0 bases, there was a span of 10 bases. The CDR3 runs 16 residues. CDR3: CASSLGGPGSYNEQFF. DNA for the CDR3: TGTGCCAGCAGCTTGGGCGGGCCCGGCTCCTACAATGAGCAGTTCTTC.

The rearrangement links TRBV18 to TRBJ2-7; 7 positions agree with TRBD2. Germline assignment: CDR1 KGHSH and CDR2 LQKENI. The CDR3 is made up of 14 amino acids. V lost 6 bases, J lost 4 bases, and 9 bases stayed unmatched. The CDR3 loop reads CASSWTRISYEQYF. CDR3 coding DNA: TGTGCCAGCTCCTGGACTAGAATATCGTACGAGCAGTACTTC.

The chain links TRBV28 to TRBJ2-7; 8 positions agree with TRBD1. Germline CDR1 MDHEN, CDR2 SYDVKM. The CDR3 extends over 14 amino acids. J gave up 2 bases and V 6 bases, and 6 bases lay outside the gene matches. The CDR3 DNA reads TGTGCCAGCAGGTGGGAACAGGGGGCCTACGAGCAGTACTTC. Translated: CASRWEQGAYEQYF.

In this sample, this clone turned up once. The J gene is TRBJ2-1, the V gene TRBV19; possibly TRBD2 for D (6 bases). Trimming removed 6 bases from V and 7 bases from J, with 22 bases in between. Germline V gene data show CDR1 as LNHDA and CDR2 as SQIVND (reference sequence). CDR3 length equals 16 residues. CDR3 DNA sequence: TGTGCCAGTAGCACCTCCGGGATAGGGAGGCCAAATGAGCAGTTCTTC. It is translated as CASSTSGIGRPNEQFF.

J is TRBJ2-7 and V is TRBV29-1; 11 bases match TRBD2. With 5 bases clipped from V and 6 bases from J, the junction kept 9 bases outside the gene matches. The CDR3 has 14 residues. Germline CDR1 is SQVTM and CDR2 is ANQGSEA. The chain's CDR3 is CSVWVTGTSGEQYF. CDR3 in DNA: TGCAGCGTTTGGGTGACCGGGACTAGCGGCGAGCAGTACTTC.

This clone has only a few counts. V and J are TRBV9 and TRBJ1-2; 7 nucleotides line up with TRBD1. Germline V gene lookup returns CDR1 SGDLS and CDR2 YYNGEE. With V trimmed by 3 bases and J by 2 bases, 1 base remained unmatched. CDR3 length: 13 amino acids. The CDR3 sequence is CASSGTGNYGYTF. In DNA, the CDR3 is TGTGCCAGCAGCGGGACAGGAAACTATGGCTACACCTTC.

The chain links TRBV19 to TRBJ2-2; 10 bases line up with TRBD2. Germline V lookup: CDR1 LNHDA, CDR2 SQIVND (reference sequence). The CDR3 covers 14 residues. V trimming: 8 bases; J trimming: 5 bases; junction bases outside the gene matches: 5. The CDR3 protein is CASSGTSVTGELFF. The CDR3 DNA reads TGTGCCAGTTCGGGGACTAGCGTTACCGGGGAGCTGTTTTTT.

The rearrangement joins TRBV1 to TRBJ2-7; the table's D call, TRBD2, was not checked against the DNA. TRBV1 is designated a pseudogene. CDR3 length: 17 residues. CDR3 sequence: CTSSPRLAGGPSYEQYF. CDR3 nucleotides: TGCACCAGCAGCCCACGCCTAGCGGGGGGGCCCTCCTACGAGCAGTACTTC.